The source of this TCR beta chain is a study of T cell changes during pregnancy in multiple sclerosis. Method: immunoSEQ multiplex PCR; TCRdb's copy keeps in-frame clones and lacks some. The sample yields about 49,000 clones, approximately 90% seen once. The CDR3 is made up of 12 amino acids. V dropped 3 bases and J dropped 7 bases, with 4 bases sitting between them. CDR1 is LNHDA and CDR2 is SQIVND in the germline V gene (reference sequence). Sample: CD4+ T cells from peripheral blood mononuclear cells, taken in the second trimester of pregnancy. The TCR was taken from a female donor in good health, enrolled as a control in a pregnancy study. The chain couples TRBV19 to TRBJ1-6; D remains ambiguous. For the CDR3, the DNA is TGTGCCAGTAGTATGAGCAATTCACCCCTCCACTTT. Amino acid sequence: CASSMSNSPLHF.